This TCR beta chain was sequenced for a study of CD8+ T cells in alopecia areata. Study outcomes and limitations: Higher clonality than in normal scalp was seen in lesional scalp, especially alopecia totalis/universalis. Patients displayed less clarity in TCR sharing than mice, a finding possibly related to HLA.

This clone was seen a few times. The antigen is not known. V was cut by 1 base and J by 6 bases, with 6 bases left in between. CDR1 is SGHVS, CDR2 FQNEAQ, per germline. This CDR3 region has 13 residues. After isolation, RNA underwent reverse transcription to generate cDNA as the sequencing template. Produced via immunoSEQ multiplex PCR; TCRdb's table is partial and in-frame only. This table has 90,000 to 100,000 clones, roughly two fifths appearing once. The sequenced sample consisted of CD4+ T cells sorted from blood. V gene TRBV7-8 combines with J gene TRBJ2-2, with no clear D. The sequence was collected from a human donor with alopecia areata. The DNA for the CDR3 is TGTGCCAGCAGCTTAGGTCTAGCCGGGGAGCTGTTTTTT. It codes for CASSLGLAGELFF.